This T cell receptor (beta chain) was documented in a study of cytomegalovirus exposure and HLA in healthy donors. Germline V gene sequence: CDR1 WSHSY, CDR2 SAAADI. V lost 2 bases to trimming and J lost 11 bases, with 13 bases between them. The CDR3 length is 13 residues. Primers included in the PCR were 60 Vbeta and 13 Jbeta primers. Generated by immunoSEQ multiplex PCR, the TCRdb table keeps only in-frame clones and is missing some. This table holds more than 70,000 clones, 60% to 85% found once. The clonotype originates from a man aged 25-40 years in good health and CMV-seropositive. The sample taken for sequencing was PBMCs. This sequence joins TRBV10-2 and TRBJ2-4, with D possibly matching TRBD2 (5 bases). CDR3: CASSEEWPRVQYF. In nucleotides, the CDR3 is TGCGCCAGCAGTGAGGAATGGCCGAGGGTTCAGTACTTC.